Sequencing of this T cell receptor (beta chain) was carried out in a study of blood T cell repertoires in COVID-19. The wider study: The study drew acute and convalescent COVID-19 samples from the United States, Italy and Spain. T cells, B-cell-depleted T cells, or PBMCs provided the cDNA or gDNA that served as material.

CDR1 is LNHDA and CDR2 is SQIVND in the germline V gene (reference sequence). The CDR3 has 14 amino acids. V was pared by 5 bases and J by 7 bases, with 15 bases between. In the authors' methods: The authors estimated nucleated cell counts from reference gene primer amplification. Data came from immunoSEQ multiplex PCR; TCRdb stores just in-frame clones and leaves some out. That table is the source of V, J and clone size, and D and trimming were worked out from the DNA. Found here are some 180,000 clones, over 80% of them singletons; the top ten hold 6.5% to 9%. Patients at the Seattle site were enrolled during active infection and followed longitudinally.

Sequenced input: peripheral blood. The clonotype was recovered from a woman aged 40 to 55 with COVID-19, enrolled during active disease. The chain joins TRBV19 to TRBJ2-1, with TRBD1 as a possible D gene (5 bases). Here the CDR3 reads CASSFGSRGNEQFF. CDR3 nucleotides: TGTGCCAGTAGTTTCGGTTCTAGGGGTAATGAGCAGTTCTTC. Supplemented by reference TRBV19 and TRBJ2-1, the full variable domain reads DGGITQSPKYLFRKEGQNVTLSCEQNLNHDAMYWYRQDPGQGLRLIYYSQIVNDFQKGDIAEGYSVSREKKESFPLTVTSAQKNPTAFYLCASSFGSRGNEQFFGPGTRLTVL.